This TCR beta chain was profiled in a study of T cell changes during pregnancy in multiple sclerosis. TCRdb's table, derived via immunoSEQ multiplex PCR, lists solely in-frame clones and lacks some. Among about 110,000 clones listed, approximately 90% were seen once. Trimming took off 2 bases at V and 1 base at J, with 11 bases between the two ends. The length of the CDR3 is 15 residues. CDR1 and CDR2 (germline): SGHTA, FQGTGA. This chain uses TRBV7-3 with TRBJ1-1; maybe TRBD1 (5 bases). The receptor was derived from a female donor with multiple sclerosis, enrolled in a pregnancy study. Sequencing used peripheral blood, obtained after pregnancy. The DNA of the CDR3 is TGTGCCAGCAGCTTAGACGGGGGGACGAACACTGAAGCTTTCTTT. Translation gives CASSLDGGTNTEAFF.